The rows below give T cell receptor beta chains drawn from one sample of a study of T cell changes during pregnancy in multiple sclerosis. The repertoire was sequenced with immunoSEQ multiplex PCR; TCRdb's copy has only in-frame clones and lacks some. The table has 34,000 or so clones, approximately 91% seen once. Sequenced here: peripheral blood, sampled in the second trimester of pregnancy. The receptors were gathered from a female donor in good health, enrolled as a control in a pregnancy study. The CDR3 runs from the conserved cysteine through the conserved F or W. Fields, in order: CDR3 protein, clone size, V gene, J gene. Rows may omit the clone size; those that give it use once, few, many or a size class.

CASSTGMGYTGELFF	-	TRBV19	TRBJ2-2
CASSQDPGGGVQETQYF	-	TRBV4-2	TRBJ2-5
CASSPPLGIPGNQPQHF	-	TRBV4-2	TRBJ1-5
CASSLDRGETYEQYF	once	TRBV5-4	TRBJ2-7
CASNEQDPWDEQYF	once	TRBV9	TRBJ2-7
CASSLARGTPDTQYF	-	TRBV7-9	TRBJ2-3
CASSLMVRGEKLFF	few	TRBV6-1	TRBJ1-4
CASSSRELAGSTDTQYF	once	TRBV7-2	TRBJ2-3
CASLPRTGATNEKLFF	-	TRBV10-2	TRBJ1-4
CASSLEVLAGMSSYNEQFF	-	TRBV5-1	TRBJ2-1
CASSPRPPYNSPLHF	-	TRBV6-4	TRBJ1-6
CASSIRPGDGYTF	once	TRBV19	TRBJ1-2
CASSADRVGEKLFF	once	TRBV6-1	TRBJ1-4
CASSLEGAEKYQPQHF	once	TRBV7-9	TRBJ1-5
CASSVVTPGPTFPDTQYF	-	TRBV9	TRBJ2-3
CASSDLTRQGLNTEAFF	-	TRBV10-1	TRBJ1-1
CASSPGLVSEETQYF	-	TRBV11-2	TRBJ2-5
CASSLETGVTEAFF	-	TRBV5-1	TRBJ1-1
CASSLQVATNEKLFF	-	TRBV7-9	TRBJ1-4
CASSEGHYSGNTIYF	-	TRBV6-1	TRBJ1-3
CASGQGSYEQYF	-	TRBV28	TRBJ2-7
CASTGSGVYEQYF	-	TRBV19	TRBJ2-7
CASSLGGASTDTQYF	-	TRBV27	TRBJ2-3
CATSRDFRTHSGGAVDVGGEQYF	once	TRBV15	TRBJ2-7
CAAGGAGTEAFF	-	TRBV10-3	TRBJ1-1
CASSQPYSPGHNEQFF	-	TRBV23-1	TRBJ2-1
CASSRQGNTEAFF	-	TRBV6-4	TRBJ1-1
CASSLGGTSNTGELFF	-	TRBV5-4	TRBJ2-2
CASSLVRTSGGAYEQYF	-	TRBV7-2	TRBJ2-7
CASTDDRAYEQFF	-	TRBV9	TRBJ2-1
CASSVQAGGSDTQYF	once	TRBV6-4	TRBJ2-3
CASGLGDNNQPQHF	-	TRBV12-5	TRBJ1-5
CASSPGSGGFYNEQFF	-	TRBV7-2	TRBJ2-1
CASSAPRGRGNTEAFF	-	TRBV11-2	TRBJ1-1
CASSVLAGSYNEQFF	once	TRBV2	TRBJ2-1
CASQTSGNTGELFF	-	TRBV10-2	TRBJ2-2
CASSPFPDEQFF	-	TRBV18	TRBJ2-1
CASSLGRGRDEQYF	-	TRBV13	TRBJ2-7
CASSLDLGGGYTF	-	TRBV5-1	TRBJ1-2
CASSGTSGIILAGETQYF	once	TRBV27	TRBJ2-5
CASSLGLGQSYNEQFF	-	TRBV7-9	TRBJ2-1
CASSEGGVADTQYF	-	TRBV5-1	TRBJ2-3
CASSADGRDTQYF	-	TRBV6-4	TRBJ2-3
CSVGDRGNSPLHF	-	TRBV29-1	TRBJ1-6
CASSPVLNTEAFF	-	TRBV18	TRBJ1-1
CASSVGEGQPQHF	-	TRBV6-4	TRBJ1-5
CASSPGWGTPELHF	-	TRBV27	TRBJ1-6
CASSTGRGDYGYTF	-	TRBV7-9	TRBJ1-2
CASSIKVSASGKETQYF	-	TRBV19	TRBJ2-5
CASSWTSGLTDTQYF	-	TRBV5-1	TRBJ2-3
CASSFRGTRGLNTEAFF	once	TRBV7-2	TRBJ1-1
CASSYSGTAGQETQYF	-	TRBV6-5	TRBJ2-5
CASSEQGATDTQYF	-	TRBV6-4	TRBJ2-3
CASGLGGVNTEAFF	-	TRBV12-5	TRBJ1-1
CASSVGPSGANEQFF	-	TRBV9	TRBJ2-1
CASSPLVVLDREHGYTF	-	TRBV7-8	TRBJ1-2